This TCR beta chain was documented in a study of cytomegalovirus exposure and HLA in healthy donors. Study-wide background: A prior study identified 117 million unique TCR beta sequences from some 200 million T cells.

In germline, CDR1 is SQVTM, CDR2 ANQGSEA. The V and J ends lost 1 base and 4 bases, in that order; junction bases with no gene match: 1. The CDR3 contains 13 residues. The donors gave bone marrow, and they were healthy. PCR used 60 Vbeta primers and 13 Jbeta primers. Authors' data handling: About 10 million shared chains were among approximately 87 million unique TCR beta chains counted in a later analysis. The assay was immunoSEQ multiplex PCR, and TCRdb's table has in-frame clones only and misses some. The D gene and trimming were derived from the DNA, and the V and J assignments and clone size from that table. Of about 200,000 clones in the sample, more than 60% were seen once.

The chain couples TRBV29-1 to TRBJ2-5, with 9 bases matching TRBD2. The origin of this receptor is a man in his fifties in good health and CMV-seronegative. The sample taken for sequencing was PBMCs. CDR3 nucleotides: TGCAGCGTTGAAGTACTAGCGGGAGAGACCCAGTACTTC. As protein: CSVEVLAGETQYF.